This T cell receptor beta chain is drawn from a study of T cell responses to AZD1222 COVID-19 vaccine. This CDR3 has 15 residues. J was trimmed by 0 bases and V by 0 bases; bases with no gene match: 3. Germline V gives CDR1 SGHRS, CDR2 YFSETQ. Clones were sequenced by immunoSEQ multiplex PCR, and TCRdb holds only the in-frame ones, with some missing. This table holds about 100,000 clones, roughly 89% found once. The chain employs TRBV5-1 and TRBJ2-7; 7 bases align to TRBD1. The specimen comprised peripheral blood, sampled on day 0 of AZD1222 vaccination. The clonotype comes from an adult in good health. This CDR3 reads CASSLGTGPSYEQYF. In DNA form, the CDR3 reads TGCGCCAGCAGCTTGGGGACAGGACCCTCCTACGAGCAGTACTTC. Full variable domain (rest looked up from reference TRBV5-1 and TRBJ2-7): KAGVTQTPRYLIKTRGQQVTLSCSPISGHRSVSWYQQTPGQGLQFLFEYFSETQRNKGNFPGRFSGRQFSNSRSEMNVSTLELGDSALYLCASSLGTGPSYEQYFGPGTRLTVT.